The clone carrying this TCR beta chain came up a few times. Its specificity is unknown. The data were obtained in a study of shared clonotypes between healthy human individuals. Overall study results and limits: Of the naive CD4 clonotypes, around 4.9% were shared across a few donors. Non-shared clonotypes were found to have lower generation probabilities than the clonotypes that were shared by all four of the sorted-subset donors.

Sequencing was at deep level. Genomic DNA of each subset was evenly split across several immunoSEQ plates. Method: immunoSEQ multiplex PCR; TCRdb's copy keeps in-frame clones and lacks some. The sample consists of over 95,000 clones, approximately 70% of them appearing once. This CDR3 has 16 amino acids. Trimming removed 6 bases at V and 8 bases at J, with 22 bases between. Germline CDR1 reads MDHEN; CDR2 reads SYDVKM. Sequencing was done on a sample of memory CD8+ T cells sorted from blood. The subset here: CD45RO+ cells pooled with CCR7-negative TemRA cells. This TCR was recovered from a woman aged 30 to 39 in good health. The chain uses TRBV28 and TRBJ1-4; D remains unclear. CDR3 sequence: CASSPMGQGMREKLFF. In nucleotides, the CDR3 is TGTGCCAGCAGCCCAATGGGCCAAGGGATGCGCGAAAAACTGTTTTTT.